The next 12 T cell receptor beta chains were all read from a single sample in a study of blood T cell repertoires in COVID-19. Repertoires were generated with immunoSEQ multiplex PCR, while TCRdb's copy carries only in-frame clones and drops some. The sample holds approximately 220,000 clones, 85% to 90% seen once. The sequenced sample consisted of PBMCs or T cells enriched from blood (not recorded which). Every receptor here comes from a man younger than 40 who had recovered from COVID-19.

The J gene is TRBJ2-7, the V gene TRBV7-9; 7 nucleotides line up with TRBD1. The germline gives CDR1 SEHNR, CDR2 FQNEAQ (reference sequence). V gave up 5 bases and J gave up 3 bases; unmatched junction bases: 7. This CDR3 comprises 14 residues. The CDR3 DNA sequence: TGTGCCAGCAGCACCAGGGACAGTGACTACGAGCAGTACTTC. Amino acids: CASSTRDSDYEQYF.

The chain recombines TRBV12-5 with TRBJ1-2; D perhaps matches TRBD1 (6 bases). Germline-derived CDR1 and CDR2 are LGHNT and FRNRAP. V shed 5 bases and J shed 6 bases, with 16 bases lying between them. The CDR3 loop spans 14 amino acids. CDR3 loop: CASGAGVGGDGYTF. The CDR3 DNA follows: TGTGCTAGTGGTGCAGGGGTTGGAGGAGATGGCTACACCTTC.

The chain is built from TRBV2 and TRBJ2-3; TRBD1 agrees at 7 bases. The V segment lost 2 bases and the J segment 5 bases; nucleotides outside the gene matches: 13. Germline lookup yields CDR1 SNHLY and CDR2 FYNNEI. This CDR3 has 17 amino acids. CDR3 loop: CASSERRGFDRVDTQYF. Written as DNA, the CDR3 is TGTGCCAGCAGTGAACGCAGGGGGTTTGACAGAGTAGATACGCAGTATTTT.

This CDR3 is CASSKSLTGGRTGELFF. The CDR3 DNA is TGTGCCAGCAGTAAATCCCTAACGGGAGGACGTACCGGGGAGCTGTTTTTT. This chain joins TRBV6-2 or TRBV6-3 and TRBJ2-2; 7 positions match TRBD2. Per germline, CDR1 MNHEY and CDR2 SVGEGT. This CDR3 spans 17 amino acids. V shed 5 bases and J 5 bases; nucleotides not matched to a gene: 14.

The CDR3, as DNA: TGTGCCAGCAGTTACTGGTCAGGCCGAGATACGCAGTATTTT. Translation gives CASSYWSGRDTQYF. V and J are TRBV6-2 or TRBV6-3 and TRBJ2-3; D gene ambiguous. Germline loops: CDR1 MNHEY, CDR2 SVGEGT. CDR3 length equals 14 residues. The V end lost 1 base, the J end lost 5 bases, and 10 bases lay between the germline ends.

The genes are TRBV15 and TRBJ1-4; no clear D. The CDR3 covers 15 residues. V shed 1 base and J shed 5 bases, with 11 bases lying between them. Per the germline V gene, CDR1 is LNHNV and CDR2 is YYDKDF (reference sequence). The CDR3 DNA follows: TGTGCCACCAGCAGAGTGAGCGGCTTGAATGAAAAACTGTTTTTT. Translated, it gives CATSRVSGLNEKLFF.

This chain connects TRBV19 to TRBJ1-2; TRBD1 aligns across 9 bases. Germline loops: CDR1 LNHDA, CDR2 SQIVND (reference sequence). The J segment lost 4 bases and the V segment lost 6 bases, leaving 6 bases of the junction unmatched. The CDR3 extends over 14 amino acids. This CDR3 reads CASSRDRESYGYTF. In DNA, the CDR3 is TGTGCCAGTAGCCGGGACAGGGAATCCTATGGCTACACCTTC.

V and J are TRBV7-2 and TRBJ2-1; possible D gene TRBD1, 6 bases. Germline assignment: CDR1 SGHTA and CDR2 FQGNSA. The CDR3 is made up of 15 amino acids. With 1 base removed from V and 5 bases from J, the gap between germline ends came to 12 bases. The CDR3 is CASSLEYRAHNEQFF. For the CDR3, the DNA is TGTGCCAGCAGCTTAGAGTACAGGGCCCACAATGAGCAGTTCTTC.

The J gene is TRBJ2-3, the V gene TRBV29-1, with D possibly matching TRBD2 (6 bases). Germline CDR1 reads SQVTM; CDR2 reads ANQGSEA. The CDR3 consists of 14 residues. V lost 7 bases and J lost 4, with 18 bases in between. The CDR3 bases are TGCAGCGCCTGGGGGACTGGGGTATCAGATACGCAGTATTTT. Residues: CSAWGTGVSDTQYF.

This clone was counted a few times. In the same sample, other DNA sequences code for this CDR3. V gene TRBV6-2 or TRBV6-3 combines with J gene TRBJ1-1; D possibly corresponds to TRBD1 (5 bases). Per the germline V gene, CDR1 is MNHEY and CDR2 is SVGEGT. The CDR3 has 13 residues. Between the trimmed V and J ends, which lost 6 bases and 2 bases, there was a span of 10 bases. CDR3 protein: CASSETENTEAFF. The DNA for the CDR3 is TGTGCCAGCAGCGAGACAGAAAACACTGAAGCTTTCTTT.

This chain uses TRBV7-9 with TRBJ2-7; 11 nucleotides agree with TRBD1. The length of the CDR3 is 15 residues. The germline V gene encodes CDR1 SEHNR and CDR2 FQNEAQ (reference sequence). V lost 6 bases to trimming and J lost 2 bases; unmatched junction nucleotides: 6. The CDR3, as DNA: TGTGCCAGCAGTCGGGACAGGGGGGCGACCTACGAGCAGTACTTC. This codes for CASSRDRGATYEQYF.

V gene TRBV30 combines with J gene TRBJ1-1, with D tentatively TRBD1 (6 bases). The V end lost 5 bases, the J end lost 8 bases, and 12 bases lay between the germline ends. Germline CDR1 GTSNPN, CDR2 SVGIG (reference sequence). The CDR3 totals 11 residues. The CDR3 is CAWLRDIEAFF. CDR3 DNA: TGTGCCTGGCTCCGGGACATCGAAGCTTTCTTT.